What follows describes a single TCR beta chain. Its target is not known. Clones were read by immunoSEQ multiplex PCR, and TCRdb kept only the in-frame ones, dropping some. In the table there are 150,000 to 180,000 clones, approximately 86% of which are singletons. The data belong to a study of cytomegalovirus exposure and HLA in healthy donors. The CDR3 runs 16 residues. Germline assignment: CDR1 PRHDT and CDR2 FYEKMQ (reference sequence). Unmatched junction bases numbered 11, after V lost 5 bases and J lost 4 bases. Study-wide findings and caveats: Among TCR sequences, most were rare, though some public TCRs appeared in many donors.

This TCR was recovered from a man aged 18 to 30 in good health and CMV-seropositive. The chain has TRBV13 and TRBJ2-3; TRBD2 matches 8 bases. The sequencing input was PBMCs. The CDR3, as DNA: TGTGCCAGCAGCCTCGCCGGGACTAGTTTCGCAGATACGCAGTATTTT. This sequence encodes CASSLAGTSFADTQYF. Looking up the rest from reference TRBV13 and TRBJ2-3 gives the full variable domain: AAGVIQSPRHLIKEKRETATLKCYPIPRHDTVYWYQQGPGQDPQFLISFYEKMQSDKGSIPDRFSAQQFSDYHSELNMSSLELGDSALYFCASSLAGTSFADTQYFGPGTRLTVL.